Presented here are 22 T cell receptor beta chains from one specimen sequenced in a study of blood T cell repertoires in COVID-19 (dated by TCRdb to 2018 to 2021). Library prep was done by the immunoSEQ multiplex PCR assay. TCRdb carries this immuneACCESS record with in-frame sequences only. Its versions omit some clonotypes, under half of them owing to an unresolved V gene in the studies checked, with the rest unexplained. The sample includes some 30,000 clones, with approximately 80% observed a single time. The ten largest clones capture 25% of the sample. Sequences were obtained from peripheral blood. Receptors originate from a man between 70 and 80 years old with active COVID-19.

CDR3 sequence: CASRPGTATMGSGYTF. CDR3 coding DNA: TGTGCCAGCAGACCCGGGACAGCCACTATGGGGAGCGGCTACACCTTC. The J gene is TRBJ1-2, the V gene TRBV27, with 7 bases aligning to TRBD1. J gave up 8 bases and V 6 bases, and 18 bases lay outside the gene matches. This CDR3 comprises 16 residues. Germline assignment: CDR1 MNHEY and CDR2 SMNVEV (reference sequence).

The chain is built from TRBV6-2 or TRBV6-3 and TRBJ1-5, with 9 nucleotides matching TRBD1. CDR1 and CDR2 from the germline V gene are MNHEY and SVGEGT. This CDR3 comprises 15 residues. V was pared by 5 bases and J by 4 bases, with 6 bases of the junction left unmatched. The CDR3: CASSTGTGRNQPQHF. CDR3 nucleotide sequence: TGTGCCAGCAGTACCGGGACAGGGCGGAATCAGCCCCAGCATTTT.

This clone came up a few times. The V and J genes are TRBV7-8 and TRBJ2-4; the D gene is possibly TRBD2 (5 bases). The CDR3 consists of 15 residues. Deletions cut 4 bases from V and 0 bases from J, with 10 bases between. Per the germline V gene, CDR1 is SGHVS and CDR2 is FQNEAQ. The CDR3 DNA sequence: TGTGCCAGCAGCTCCCGGGATGTAGCCAAAAACATTCAGTACTTC. Amino acid sequence: CASSSRDVAKNIQYF.

The chain is built from TRBV11-2 and TRBJ2-1; TRBD2 matches 8 bases. Losses at the gene ends were 2 bases for V and 10 bases for J; bases not matched to a gene: 16. This CDR3 has 17 amino acids. The germline V gene has CDR1 SGHAT and CDR2 FQNNGV. The CDR3 reads CASSLTNRAGATSEQFF. CDR3 sequence (DNA): TGTGCCAGCAGCTTAACAAATCGAGCGGGGGCGACCAGCGAGCAGTTCTTC.

In DNA form, the CDR3 reads TGTGCCAGTAGTAGGGGGACAGGAGGCTCCTATAATTCACCCCTCCACTTT. The encoded protein is CASSRGTGGSYNSPLHF. The chain employs TRBV19 and TRBJ1-6; 8 bases map to TRBD1. Trimming removed 4 bases from V and 0 bases from J; junction bases left unmatched: 5. Germline V lookup: CDR1 LNHDA, CDR2 SQIVND (reference sequence). The CDR3 consists of 17 residues.

The V and J genes are TRBV7-6 and TRBJ2-1; 7 bases match TRBD2. Germline lookup yields CDR1 SGHVS and CDR2 FNYEAQ. This CDR3 is 18 amino acids long. V was clipped by 1 base and J by 0 bases; unmatched bases: 9. The CDR3 loop reads CASSLVGGAGSSYNEQFF. The CDR3 DNA reads TGTGCCAGCAGCTTAGTGGGTGGAGCGGGGAGCTCCTACAATGAGCAGTTCTTC.

This rearrangement joins TRBV5-1 to TRBJ2-7; TRBD2 agrees at 11 bases. CDR1 and CDR2 (germline): SGHRS, YFSETQ. The CDR3 runs to 14 residues. The trim removed 4 bases at V and 3 bases at J, leaving 3 bases unmatched. This CDR3 reads CASSPGLAVYEQYF. CDR3 coding DNA: TGCGCCAGCAGCCCGGGACTAGCGGTCTACGAGCAGTACTTC.

V is TRBV7-2 and J is TRBJ2-1; TRBD2 agrees at 7 bases. The trim removed 5 bases at V and 3 bases at J, leaving 7 bases unmatched. Per the germline V gene, CDR1 is SGHTA and CDR2 is FQGNSA. CDR3 length: 15 amino acids. In nucleotides, the CDR3 is TGTGCCAGCAGCCTAGTCGGGGGGTACTACAATGAGCAGTTCTTC. Encoded protein: CASSLVGGYYNEQFF.

The V and J genes are TRBV30 and TRBJ2-4, with 11 bases identical to TRBD2. With V trimmed by 2 bases and J by 10 bases, 10 bases remained unmatched. From germline, CDR1 is GTSNPN and CDR2 SVGIG (reference sequence). CDR3 length: 15 residues. The CDR3 bases are TGTGCCTGGAGTCCTTGGGTAGCGGGGGGGGAAATTCAGTACTTC. Translated: CAWSPWVAGGEIQYF.

The rearrangement joins TRBV6-6 to TRBJ1-5; D unresolved. V lost 4 bases and J 5 bases, leaving 12 bases between the germline ends. Germline V gene sequence: CDR1 MNHNY, CDR2 SVGAGI (reference sequence). This CDR3 has 14 residues. CDR3 sequence (DNA): TGTGCCAGCAGTTTAAACCGGGTGGATCAGCCCCAGCATTTT. This translates into CASSLNRVDQPQHF.

This sequence joins TRBV18 and TRBJ1-1; no firm D call. This CDR3 has 14 residues. Trimming pared 2 bases from V and 3 bases from J, leaving 10 bases between. The V gene's germline CDR1 is KGHSH and CDR2 LQKENI. CDR3 bases: TGTGCCAGCTCACCAGCAGGAACCCACACTGAAGCTTTCTTT. Protein: CASSPAGTHTEAFF. Filled out from reference TRBV18 and TRBJ1-1, the complete variable domain reads NAGVMQNPRHLVRRRGQEARLRCSPMKGHSHVYWYRQLPEEGLKFMVYLQKENIIDESGMPKERFSAEFPKEGPSILRIQQVVRGDSAAYFCASSPAGTHTEAFFGQGTRLTVV.

The gene calls are TRBV9 and TRBJ2-5, with a possible D match to TRBD2 (6 bases). CDR3 size: 13 residues. Per the germline V gene, CDR1 is SGDLS and CDR2 is YYNGEE. Trimming stripped 3 bases from V and 4 bases from J, with 10 bases between. CDR3 bases: TGTGCCAGCAGCGCTAGCGTCCCAGAGACCCAGTACTTC. Translation: CASSASVPETQYF.

The chain links TRBV7-6 to TRBJ2-1; a possible D gene is TRBD2 (5 bases). From germline, CDR1 is SGHVS and CDR2 FNYEAQ. V lost 1 base and J 6 bases, leaving 16 bases between the germline ends. The CDR3 has 16 residues. The CDR3 is CASSLEALAPGNEQFF. The CDR3 region has the DNA TGTGCCAGCAGCTTAGAGGCGCTAGCCCCTGGCAATGAGCAGTTCTTC.

The chain has TRBV11-2 and TRBJ2-3; D perhaps matches TRBD1 (6 bases). CDR1 SGHAT and CDR2 FQNNGV come from the germline V gene. The CDR3 extends over 17 amino acids. V was cut by 5 bases and J by 5 bases, with 23 bases left in between. The CDR3 DNA reads as TGTGCCAGCAGCCCCCTCCCCACAGGGAGAGTGGGAGATACGCAGTATTTT. Amino acid sequence: CASSPLPTGRVGDTQYF.

The chain is built from TRBV5-1 and TRBJ2-7; 10 nucleotides agree with TRBD2. Germline lookup yields CDR1 SGHRS and CDR2 YFSETQ. This CDR3 is built from 15 residues. The V gene end was trimmed by 4 bases and the J gene end by 5 bases; junction bases not matched to a gene: 9. CDR3 DNA sequence: TGCGCCAGCAGCGGCGGCAGCGGGGGGGGCCACGAGCAGTACTTC. Protein product: CASSGGSGGGHEQYF.

The chain uses TRBV7-9 and TRBJ1-2; TRBD1 matches 8 bases. CDR3 length: 16 amino acids. CDR1 and CDR2 from the germline V gene are SEHNR and FQNEAQ (reference sequence). The trim removed 7 bases at V and 5 bases at J, leaving 15 bases unmatched. The CDR3 nucleotides read TGTGCCAGCAACCGAGGGGCAGGGGGCACATCGTATGGCTACACCTTC. Translation gives CASNRGAGGTSYGYTF.

The rearrangement uses TRBV27 and TRBJ1-1; 7 bases map to TRBD1. Germline V gene sequence: CDR1 MNHEY, CDR2 SMNVEV (reference sequence). The junction had 9 bases not matched to a gene; V was cut back by 0 bases and J by 5 bases. The CDR3 contains 16 residues. This CDR3 reads CASSLSRDSLGTEAFF. CDR3 bases: TGTGCCAGCAGTTTATCGCGGGACAGCCTAGGGACTGAAGCTTTCTTT.

The chain joins TRBV6-5 to TRBJ1-1; 8 nucleotides line up with TRBD1. The germline gives CDR1 MNHEY, CDR2 SVGAGI. After removal of 8 bases from V and 1 base from J, the junction contained 0 bases not matched to a gene. The CDR3 runs 12 residues. CDR3 nucleotide sequence: TGTGCCAGCGACAGGGGGAACACTGAAGCTTTCTTT. It is translated as CASDRGNTEAFF.

This chain links TRBV21-1 with TRBJ2-7; whether TRBD2, the table's D call, matches the DNA was not checked. TRBV21-1 is termed a pseudogene. The CDR3 spans 15 residues. DNA for the CDR3: TGTGCCAGCAGCACCTGTCCCGGGACTGTTGGCGAGCAGTACTTC. Translated, it gives CASSTCPGTVGEQYF.

V is TRBV6-6 and J is TRBJ1-5; 8 nucleotides agree with TRBD1. CDR1 is MNHNY, CDR2 SVGAGI, per germline (reference sequence). Trimming took 5 bases from V and 1 from J; bases not matched to a gene: 7. The CDR3 is 16 amino acids. The CDR3 sequence: CASSRTGLGSNQPQHF. The CDR3, as DNA: TGTGCCAGCAGTCGGACAGGGCTAGGCAGCAATCAGCCCCAGCATTTT.

The chain uses TRBV5-1 and TRBJ2-3; D might be TRBD2 (6 bases). The CDR3 contains 14 residues. CDR1 is SGHRS and CDR2 is YFSETQ in the germline V gene. Trimming removed 4 bases from V and 4 bases from J, with 13 bases in between. The CDR3: CASSPTAGSDTQYF. In DNA form, the CDR3 reads TGCGCCAGCAGCCCGACTGCGGGGTCAGATACGCAGTATTTT.

The chain employs TRBV2 and TRBJ2-7, with 8 nucleotides matching TRBD2. This CDR3 spans 15 amino acids. Germline V CDR1 and CDR2: SNHLY, FYNNEI. Trimming removed 8 bases from V and 0 bases from J; junction bases left unmatched: 9. The CDR3 reads CASVRERGSSYEQYF. CDR3 nucleotides: TGTGCCAGCGTCCGGGAGCGGGGGAGCTCCTACGAGCAGTACTTC.